The T cell receptor beta chain under discussion was sequenced for a study of blood T cell repertoires in COVID-19. Study at large: The United States, Italy and Spain provided the acute and convalescent COVID-19 samples. Sources were T cells, B-cell-depleted T cells, or PBMCs; the material itself was cDNA or gDNA.

Libraries were prepared by immunoSEQ multiplex PCR; TCRdb keeps only in-frame clonotypes and omits some of them. The data contain 300,000 to 400,000 clones, about 89% of them seen just once; the ten biggest clones take up roughly 7.1%. Per the germline V gene, CDR1 is SGDLS and CDR2 is YYNGEE. The V gene lost 0 bases and the J gene lost 10 bases, with 17 bases spanning the gap. This CDR3 comprises 16 residues. This clone turned up a few times. The chain combines TRBV9 with TRBJ1-6; no clear D. Sequences were obtained from peripheral blood. This receptor was taken from a woman between 45 and 60 years old who had recovered from COVID-19. CDR3 in amino acids: CASSVGVGAGRSPLHF. CDR3 DNA: TGTGCCAGCAGCGTAGGCGTCGGCGCGGGCCGCTCACCCCTCCACTTT.